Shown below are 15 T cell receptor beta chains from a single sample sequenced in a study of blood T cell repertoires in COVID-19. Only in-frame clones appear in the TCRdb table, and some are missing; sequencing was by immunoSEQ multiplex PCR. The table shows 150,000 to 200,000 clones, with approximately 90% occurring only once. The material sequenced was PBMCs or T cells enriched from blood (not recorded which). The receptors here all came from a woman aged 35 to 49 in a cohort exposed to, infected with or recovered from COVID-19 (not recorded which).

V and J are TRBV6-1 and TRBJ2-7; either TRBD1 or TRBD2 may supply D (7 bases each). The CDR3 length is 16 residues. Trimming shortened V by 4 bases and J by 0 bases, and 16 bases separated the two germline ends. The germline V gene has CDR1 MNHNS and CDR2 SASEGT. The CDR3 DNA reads TGTGCCAGCAGTGCAGCGGGGACAGTGAGCTCCTACGAGCAGTACTTC. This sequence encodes CASSAAGTVSSYEQYF.

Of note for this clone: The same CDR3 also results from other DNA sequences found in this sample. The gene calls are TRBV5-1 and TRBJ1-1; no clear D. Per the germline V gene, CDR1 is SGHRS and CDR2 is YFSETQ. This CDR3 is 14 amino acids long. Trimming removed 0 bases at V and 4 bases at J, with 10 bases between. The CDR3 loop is CASSLAGVGTEAFF. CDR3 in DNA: TGCGCCAGCAGCTTGGCCGGGGTTGGCACTGAAGCTTTCTTT.

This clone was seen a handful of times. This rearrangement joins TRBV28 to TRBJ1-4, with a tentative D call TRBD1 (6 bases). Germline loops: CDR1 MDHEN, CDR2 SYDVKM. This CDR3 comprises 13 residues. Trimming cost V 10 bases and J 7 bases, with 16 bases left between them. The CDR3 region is CATYLGGAEKLFF. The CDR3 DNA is TGTGCCACCTATCTTGGGGGGGCTGAAAAACTGTTTTTT.

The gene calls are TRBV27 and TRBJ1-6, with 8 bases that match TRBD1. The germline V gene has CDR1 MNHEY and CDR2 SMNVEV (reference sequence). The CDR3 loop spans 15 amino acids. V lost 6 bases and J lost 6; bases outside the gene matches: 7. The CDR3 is CASSPGTGTNSPLHF. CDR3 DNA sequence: TGTGCCAGCAGCCCCGGGACAGGAACTAATTCACCCCTCCACTTT.

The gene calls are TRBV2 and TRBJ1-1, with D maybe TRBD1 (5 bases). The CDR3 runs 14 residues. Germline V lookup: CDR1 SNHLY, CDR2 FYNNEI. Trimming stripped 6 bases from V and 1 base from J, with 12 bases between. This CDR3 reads CASRAAGTNTEAFF. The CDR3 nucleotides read TGTGCCAGCAGGGCCGCGGGGACGAACACTGAAGCTTTCTTT.

The chain's CDR3 is CASSFGGSPLHF. CDR3 nucleotides: TGTGCCAGCAGTTTCGGCGGTTCACCCCTCCACTTT. The chain is built from TRBV12-3 or TRBV12-4 and TRBJ1-6; D is uncertain. The CDR3 consists of 12 residues. Trimming left V 3 bases short and J 9 bases short, with 6 bases between.

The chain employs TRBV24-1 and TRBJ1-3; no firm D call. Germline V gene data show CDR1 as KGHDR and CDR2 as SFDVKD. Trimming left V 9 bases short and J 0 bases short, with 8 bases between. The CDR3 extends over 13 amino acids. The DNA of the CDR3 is TGTGCCACCTCCAGCGGCTCTGGAAACACCATATATTTT. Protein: CATSSGSGNTIYF.

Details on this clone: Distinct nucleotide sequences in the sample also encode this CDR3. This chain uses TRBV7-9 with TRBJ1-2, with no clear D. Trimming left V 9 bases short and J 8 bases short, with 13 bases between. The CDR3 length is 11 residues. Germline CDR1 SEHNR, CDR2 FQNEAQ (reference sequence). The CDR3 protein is CASTQLIGYTF. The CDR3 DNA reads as TGTGCCAGTACCCAGTTGATAGGCTACACCTTC. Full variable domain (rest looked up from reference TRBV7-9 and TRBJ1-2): DTGVSQNPRHKITKRGQNVTFRCDPISEHNRLYWYRQTLGQGPEFLTYFQNEAQLEKSRLLSDRFSAERPKGSFSTLEIQRTEQGDSAMYLCASTQLIGYTFGSGTRLTVV.

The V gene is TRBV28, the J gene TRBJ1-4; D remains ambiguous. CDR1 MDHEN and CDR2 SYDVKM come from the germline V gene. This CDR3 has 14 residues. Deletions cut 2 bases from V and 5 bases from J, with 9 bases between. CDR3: CASSLPRENEKLFF. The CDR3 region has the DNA TGTGCCAGCAGTTTACCACGGGAAAATGAAAAACTGTTTTTT.

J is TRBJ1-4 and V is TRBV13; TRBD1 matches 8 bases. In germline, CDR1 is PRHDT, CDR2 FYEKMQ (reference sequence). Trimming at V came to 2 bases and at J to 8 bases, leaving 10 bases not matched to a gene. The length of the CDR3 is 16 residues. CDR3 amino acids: CASSLYQGATDEKLFF. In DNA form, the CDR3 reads TGTGCCAGCAGCTTATATCAGGGGGCGACTGACGAAAAACTGTTTTTT.

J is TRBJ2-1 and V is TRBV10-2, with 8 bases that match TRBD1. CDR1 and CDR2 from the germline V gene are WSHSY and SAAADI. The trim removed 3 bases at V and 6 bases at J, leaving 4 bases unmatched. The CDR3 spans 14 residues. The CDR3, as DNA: TGCGCCAGCAGTGAATCACAGGGGGGCAATGAGCAGTTCTTC. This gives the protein CASSESQGGNEQFF.

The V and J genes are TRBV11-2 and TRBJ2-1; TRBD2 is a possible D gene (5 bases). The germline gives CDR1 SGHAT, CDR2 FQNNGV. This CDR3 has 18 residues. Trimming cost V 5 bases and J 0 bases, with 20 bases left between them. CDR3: CASSPRLGLMSSYNEQFF. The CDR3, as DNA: TGTGCCAGCAGCCCGCGCCTCGGACTGATGAGCTCCTACAATGAGCAGTTCTTC.

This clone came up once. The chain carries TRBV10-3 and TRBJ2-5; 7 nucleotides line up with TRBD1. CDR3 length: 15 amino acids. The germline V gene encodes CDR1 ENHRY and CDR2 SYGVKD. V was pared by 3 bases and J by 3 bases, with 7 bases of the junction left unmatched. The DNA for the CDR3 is TGTGCCATCAGTGACCCTAGGACAGGAGAAGAGACCCAGTACTTC. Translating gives CAISDPRTGEETQYF.

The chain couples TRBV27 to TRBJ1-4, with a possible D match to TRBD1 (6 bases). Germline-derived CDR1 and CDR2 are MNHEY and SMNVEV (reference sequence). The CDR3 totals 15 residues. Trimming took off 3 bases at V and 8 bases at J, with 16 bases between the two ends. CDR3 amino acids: CASSFGGAAKEKLFF. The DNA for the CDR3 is TGTGCCAGCAGTTTTGGGGGGGCAGCGAAGGAAAAACTGTTTTTT.

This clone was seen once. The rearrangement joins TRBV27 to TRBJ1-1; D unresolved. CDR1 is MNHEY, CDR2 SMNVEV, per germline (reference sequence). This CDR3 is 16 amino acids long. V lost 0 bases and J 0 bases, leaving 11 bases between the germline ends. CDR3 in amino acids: CASSLSLGSLNTEAFF. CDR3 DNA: TGTGCCAGCAGTTTATCCCTGGGCAGTCTGAACACTGAAGCTTTCTTT.